A selection of T cell receptor beta chains follows, all from one sample in a study of cytomegalovirus exposure and HLA in healthy donors. Libraries were prepared by immunoSEQ multiplex PCR; TCRdb keeps only in-frame clonotypes and omits some of them. The data show about 120,000 clones, 80% seen once. Sequencing input: PBMCs. All receptors come from a man aged 25-45 years in good health and CMV-seronegative. The CDR3 runs from the conserved cysteine through the conserved F or W. The D gene is left open where the match is weak. Size tells how often a clone was seen (once, few, many) or the class of an expanded clone, and some rows leave it out.

>-|TRBJ1-5|-|TRBV11-2
CASSSTGTTQPQHF
TGTGCCAGCAGCTCCACCGGGACAACCCAGCCCCAGCATTTT
>-|TRBJ2-1|TRBD2|TRBV28
CASSPAGLAGTEQFF
TGTGCCAGCAGTCCGGCTGGACTAGCGGGAACAGAGCAGTTCTTC
>once|TRBJ2-1|TRBD1|TRBV5-8
CASSLGDRGDNEQFF
TGTGCCAGCAGCTTGGGGGACAGGGGAGACAATGAGCAGTTCTTC
>few|TRBJ2-1|TRBD2|TRBV4-1
CASSQTSGRNEQFF
TGCGCCAGCAGCCAAACTAGCGGGAGGAATGAGCAGTTCTTC
>-|TRBJ2-1|TRBD2|TRBV9
CASSGPSGARDNEQFF
TGTGCCAGCAGCGGGCCTAGCGGGGCCAGGGACAATGAGCAGTTCTTC
>-|TRBJ2-5|TRBD2|TRBV28
CASSPWASGQETQYF
TGTGCCAGCAGTCCCTGGGCTAGCGGGCAAGAGACCCAGTACTTC
>-|TRBJ2-3|TRBD2|TRBV19
CASQLAGGIISTDTQYF
TGTGCCAGCCAATTAGCGGGAGGAATAATTAGCACAGATACGCAGTATTTT
>-|TRBJ2-1|TRBD2|TRBV15
CATSRSVAGYNEQFF
TGTGCCACCAGCAGATCGGTAGCGGGTTACAATGAGCAGTTCTTC
>-|TRBJ1-4|-|TRBV7-9
CASSLLDFRNEKLFF
TGTGCCAGCAGCTTATTGGATTTCAGGAATGAAAAACTGTTTTTT
>-|TRBJ1-2|-|TRBV18
CASSPNPTASGNYGYTF
TGTGCCAGCTCACCAAACCCGACAGCTTCGGGCAACTATGGCTACACCTTC
>few|TRBJ2-7|-|TRBV19
CASSPSADFYEQYF
TGTGCCAGTAGTCCTAGCGCGGACTTCTACGAGCAGTACTTC
>-|TRBJ2-2|-|TRBV19
CASSMNTGELFF
TGTGCCAGTAGCATGAACACCGGGGAGCTGTTTTTT
>-|TRBJ2-3|TRBD2|TRBV5-1
CASSPLAADTQYF
TGCGCCAGCAGCCCCCTAGCGGCAGATACGCAGTATTTT
>once|TRBJ2-7|TRBD2|TRBV9
CASSGSGSMDEQYF
TGTGCCAGCAGCGGTAGCGGGAGCATGGACGAGCAGTACTTC
>medium-sized|TRBJ1-5|TRBD1|TRBV6-1
CASSEGTGDGNQPQHF
TGTGCCAGCAGTGAGGGGACAGGGGACGGCAATCAGCCCCAGCATTTT